The 8 T cell receptor beta chains reported below all come from one sample, sequenced in a study of blood T cell repertoires in COVID-19. Libraries were prepared by immunoSEQ multiplex PCR; TCRdb keeps only in-frame clonotypes and omits some of them. The sample holds about 180,000 clones, about 82% seen once. Sequenced sample: peripheral blood. The receptors come from a man aged 65 to 85 with active or convalescent COVID-19.

The V and J genes are TRBV4-2 and TRBJ1-1; perhaps TRBD1 as D (5 bases). V was trimmed by 3 bases and J by 5 bases, leaving 10 bases between them. In germline, CDR1 is LGHNA, CDR2 YNFKEQ. The CDR3 extends over 13 amino acids. The CDR3 sequence: CASSQGRRTEAFF. In DNA, the CDR3 is TGTGCCAGCAGCCAGGGGCGTAGAACTGAAGCTTTCTTT.

Notes on this clone: Because the CDR3 is missing its conserved closing phenylalanine or tryptophan, this is likely a read error. In nucleotides, the CDR3 is TGCAGCGTTGTAGAGGGTAACTATGGCTACACCCTC. Its translation: CSVVEGNYGYTL. The gene calls are TRBV29-1 and TRBJ1-2, with D uncertain. This CDR3 is 12 amino acids long. Germline CDR1 SQVTM, CDR2 ANQGSEA. With 4 bases removed from V and 1 base from J, the gap between germline ends came to 7 bases.

The chain has TRBV11-3 and TRBJ2-3; D unresolved. The V gene lost 4 bases and the J gene lost 1 base, with 6 bases spanning the gap. CDR1 and CDR2 (germline): SGHNT, YENEEA. This CDR3 region has 13 residues. CDR3 sequence (DNA): TGTGCCAGCAGCTCCCGTGGCACAGATACGCAGTATTTT. Protein product: CASSSRGTDTQYF.

The chain couples TRBV18 to TRBJ2-7; 9 nucleotides agree with TRBD1. CDR1 is KGHSH, CDR2 LQKENI, per germline. V dropped 3 bases and J dropped 7; count of bases not matched to a gene: 10. The CDR3 is made up of 15 amino acids. The CDR3 DNA reads TGTGCCAGCTCACCCGGGACAGGGCCTCTCGGGGAGCAGTACTTC. Its translation: CASSPGTGPLGEQYF.

This clone was found a few times. The V gene is TRBV5-1, the J gene TRBJ2-1; unclear D gene. From germline, CDR1 is SGHRS and CDR2 YFSETQ. V was cut by 0 bases and J by 3 bases, with 7 bases left in between. This CDR3 has 14 amino acids. CDR3 region: CASSLDILYNEQFF. Here the CDR3 DNA reads TGCGCCAGCAGCTTGGATATCCTCTACAATGAGCAGTTCTTC.

The V call is TRBV19, the J call TRBJ1-1; 7 nucleotides agree with TRBD1. CDR1 is LNHDA, CDR2 SQIVND, per germline (reference sequence). V lost 3 bases and J lost 3; bases outside the gene matches: 1. This CDR3 spans 13 amino acids. CDR3 residues: CASSITGDTEAFF. The CDR3 bases are TGTGCCAGTAGTATCACAGGGGACACTGAAGCTTTCTTT.

The chain recombines TRBV11-3 with TRBJ2-3, with 7 bases lining up with TRBD2. Per the germline V gene, CDR1 is SGHNT and CDR2 is YENEEA. V was pared by 5 bases and J by 8 bases, with 7 bases of the junction left unmatched. The length of the CDR3 is 13 residues. The CDR3 loop is CASSPGTGGTQYF. The DNA of the CDR3 is TGTGCCAGCAGCCCGGGAACGGGAGGTACGCAGTATTTT.

The rearrangement links TRBV4-1 to TRBJ1-2; 9 bases map to TRBD1. Germline CDR1 is MGHRA and CDR2 is YSYEKL. CDR3 length: 15 amino acids. V lost 1 base, J lost 3 bases, and 3 bases stayed unmatched. CDR3 sequence (DNA): TGCGCCAGCAGCCAAGTACAGGGGGCTCACTATGGCTACACCTTC. Its protein product is CASSQVQGAHYGYTF.